This note documents a single T cell receptor (beta chain) sequence. Its antigen remains unidentified. This record comes from a study of blood T cells in healthy people across ages. This CDR3 has 14 residues. The germline V gene encodes CDR1 SGHNT and CDR2 YYREEE (reference sequence). They isolated at least 6 million PBMCs from each sample. Next came a second PCR, run for about 7 to 12 cycles, which used a sample-barcoded 5' primer along with a J-beta primer mix. TCRdb re-called the 5' RACE reads with MiXCR, one entry per CDR3 protein. The profile shows 650,000 to 900,000 distinct CDR3 sequences, 60% to 80% of them singletons. Notes on the study in general: PBMCs were not sorted, which prevented a conclusive comparison of naive versus antigen-experienced cells. Significant beta diversity loss was already apparent by age roughly 38, declining roughly linearly.

The chain couples TRBV5-4 to TRBJ2-4; D may be TRBD1 (5 bases). Near its end, the DNA agrees better with TRBJ2-7, so the J call may be wrong. The clonotype comes from a young man in good health. The sample taken for sequencing was blood. The CDR3 protein is CASSSPGNHYEQYF. The CDR3 coding sequence is TGTGCCAGCAGCTCCCCAGGGAACCACTACGAGCAGTACTTC.